Here is one T cell receptor beta chain with its context. What it binds is unknown. This sample is drawn from a study of cytomegalovirus exposure and HLA in healthy donors. Study results and caveats: The productive fraction for most TCR beta V segments was about 87% or about 30% in an earlier analysis. In vitro experiments confirmed that three CMV-associated chains were specific for CMV antigens.

Use of 60 Vbeta and 13 Jbeta primers characterized the PCR. TCRdb's table, derived via immunoSEQ multiplex PCR, lists solely in-frame clones and lacks some. This sample has about 86,000 clones; around 75% occur once, and the top ten carry roughly 14%. The CDR3 has 15 residues. The germline V gene has CDR1 MNHEY and CDR2 SVGAGI. V lost 2 bases and J 2 bases, leaving 12 bases between the germline ends. The sequencing input was PBMCs. The chain recombines TRBV6-5 with TRBJ2-5, with a weak D call TRBD2 (6 bases). This TCR was recovered from a woman in her forties in good health and CMV-seropositive. Written as DNA, the CDR3 is TGTGCCAGCAGTTACCCTACGGGAGAACAAGAGACCCAGTACTTC. Translation: CASSYPTGEQETQYF.